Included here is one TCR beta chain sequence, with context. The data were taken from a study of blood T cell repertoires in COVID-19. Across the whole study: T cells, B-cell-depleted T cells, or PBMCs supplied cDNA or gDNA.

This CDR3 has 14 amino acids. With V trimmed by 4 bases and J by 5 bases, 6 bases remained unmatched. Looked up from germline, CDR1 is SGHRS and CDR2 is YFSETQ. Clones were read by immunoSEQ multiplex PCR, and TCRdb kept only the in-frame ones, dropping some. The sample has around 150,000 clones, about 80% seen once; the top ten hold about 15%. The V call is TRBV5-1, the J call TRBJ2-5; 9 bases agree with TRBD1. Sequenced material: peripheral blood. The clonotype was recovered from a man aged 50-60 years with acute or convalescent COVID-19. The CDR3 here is CASSGRTGVETQYF. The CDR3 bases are TGCGCCAGCAGCGGCAGGACAGGGGTCGAGACCCAGTACTTC.